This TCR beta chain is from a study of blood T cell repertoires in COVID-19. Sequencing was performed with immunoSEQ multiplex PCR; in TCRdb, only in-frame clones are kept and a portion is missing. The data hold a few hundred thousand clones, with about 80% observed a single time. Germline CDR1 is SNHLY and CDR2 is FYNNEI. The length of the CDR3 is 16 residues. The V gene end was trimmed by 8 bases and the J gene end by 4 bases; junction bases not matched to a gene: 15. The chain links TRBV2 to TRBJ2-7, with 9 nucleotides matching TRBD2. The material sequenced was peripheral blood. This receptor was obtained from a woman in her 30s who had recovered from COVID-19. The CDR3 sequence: CASPKAGGPFEYEQYF. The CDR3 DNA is TGTGCCAGCCCAAAGGCGGGAGGGCCATTCGAGTACGAGCAGTACTTC.